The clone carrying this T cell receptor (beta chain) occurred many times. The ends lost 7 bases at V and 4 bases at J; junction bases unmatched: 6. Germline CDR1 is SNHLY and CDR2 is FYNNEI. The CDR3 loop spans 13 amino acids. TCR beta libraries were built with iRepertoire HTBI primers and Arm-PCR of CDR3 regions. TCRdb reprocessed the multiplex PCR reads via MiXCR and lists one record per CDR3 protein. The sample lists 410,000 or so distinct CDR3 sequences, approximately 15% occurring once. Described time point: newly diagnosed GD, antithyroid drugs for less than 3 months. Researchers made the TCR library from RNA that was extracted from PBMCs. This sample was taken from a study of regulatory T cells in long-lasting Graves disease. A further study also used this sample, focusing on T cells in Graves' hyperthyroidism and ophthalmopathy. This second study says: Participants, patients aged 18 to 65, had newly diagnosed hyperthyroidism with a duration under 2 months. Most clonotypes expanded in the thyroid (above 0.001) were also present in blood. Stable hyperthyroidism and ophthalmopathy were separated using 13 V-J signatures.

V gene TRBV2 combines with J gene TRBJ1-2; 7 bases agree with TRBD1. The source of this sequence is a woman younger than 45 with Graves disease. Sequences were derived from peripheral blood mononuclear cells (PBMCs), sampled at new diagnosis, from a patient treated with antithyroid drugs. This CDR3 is CASKTTGAYGYTF. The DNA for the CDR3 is TGTGCCAGCAAGACAACAGGGGCCTATGGCTACACCTTC.